Listed below are T cell receptor beta chains from one sample, sequenced in a study of T-cell memory formation after mild COVID-19. TCRdb analysed the 5' RACE reads with MiXCR anew, one entry per CDR3 protein. This sample has fewer than 250,000 distinct CDR3 sequences; about a sixth occur once, and the top ten carry approximately 2.4%. Source material: PBMCs or a T cell subset sorted from them (not recorded which). These receptors all stem from an adult woman who had mild COVID-19 (a few samples of this study predate the infection). Cell type and time point are not known. CDR3s leave out the opening cysteine and the closing phenylalanine or tryptophan.

V gene	J gene	CDR3 protein
TRBV9	TRBJ2-1	ASSASGRADNEQF
TRBV6-5	TRBJ1-1	ASTAGINTEAF
TRBV7-2	TRBJ1-1	ASSLGLTPEAF
TRBV5-5	TRBJ2-3	ASSLGQGAGDTQY
TRBV4-1	TRBJ1-4	ASSQAWLGSTNEKLF
TRBV7-8	TRBJ2-5	ASSTTRGETQY
TRBV7-9	TRBJ2-2	ASSPSVGELF
TRBV9	TRBJ2-5	ASSGALGTQY
TRBV3-1	TRBJ2-2	ASSQLAPGTGDTGELF
TRBV12-3/TRBV12-4	TRBJ1-1	ASSLAGGAEGTEAF
TRBV4-1	TRBJ2-5	ASSQGRTSGGGETQY
TRBV5-4	TRBJ2-5	ASSPTGGGEETQY
TRBV15	TRBJ2-1	ATSNPRRSDEQF
TRBV23-1	TRBJ2-7	ASSHGFLRTGATYEQY
TRBV18	TRBJ2-7	ASSLNLGEEQY
TRBV15	TRBJ2-2	ATRKPGQRGELF
TRBV20-1	TRBJ1-2	SAINRDFNYGYT
TRBV6-5	TRBJ2-7	ASSRGTGTGWGEQY
TRBV6-2/TRBV6-3	TRBJ1-2	ASKGSANYGYT
TRBV20-1	TRBJ2-7	SAPRDSSYEQY
TRBV5-6	TRBJ2-3	ASSRKNMKITDTQY